This entry lists 3 T cell receptor beta chains sequenced from one sample in a study of T-cell reconstitution after alpha-beta-depleted transplantation in children. The TCRbeta library was prepared with unique molecular identifiers. TCRdb passed the PCR reads through MiXCR, listing each CDR3 protein once. The sample lists almost 600,000 distinct CDR3 sequences, roughly a quarter occurring once. This specimen consisted of PBMCs, obtained before TCRalphabeta/CD19-depleted stem cell transplant. All receptors come from a boy in the first two years of life with Wiskott-Aldrich syndrome, due to receive a stem cell transplant.

The genes are TRBV28 and TRBJ2-3; 8 positions agree with TRBD2. Trimming at V came to 10 bases and at J to 1 base, leaving 10 bases not matched to a gene. This CDR3 comprises 15 residues. Germline CDR1 is MDHEN and CDR2 is SYDVKM. The CDR3 loop reads CATVISGAGTDTQYF. Written as DNA, the CDR3 is TGTGCCACCGTAATTAGCGGGGCAGGCACAGATACGCAGTATTTT.

The V and J genes are TRBV20-1 and TRBJ2-1; 8 bases align to TRBD2. The CDR3 is 15 amino acids. The junction had 10 bases not matched to a gene; V was cut back by 3 bases and J by 6 bases. The V gene's germline CDR1 is DFQATT and CDR2 SNEGSKA (reference sequence). CDR3 sequence reads: CSARSREGLGNEQFF. CDR3 DNA: TGCAGTGCTAGGAGCCGGGAGGGCCTTGGCAATGAGCAGTTCTTC.

V usage is TRBV5-1 and J usage is TRBJ2-3, with a weak D call TRBD1 (6 bases). The germline gives CDR1 SGHRS, CDR2 YFSETQ. Deletions cut 3 bases from V and 6 bases from J, with 11 bases between. CDR3 length equals 13 residues. In DNA, the CDR3 is TGCGCCAGCAGCTACACAGGGACCGATACGCAGTATTTT. Amino acids: CASSYTGTDTQYF.